One and the same sample provided the 10 T cell receptor beta chains below, sequenced in a study of blood T cells in healthy people across ages. Primed by a sample-barcoded 5' primer and a J-beta primer mix, a second PCR proceeded for 7 to 11 cycles. From the 5' RACE reads, TCRdb called clonotypes with MiXCR, one entry per CDR3 protein. This sample has approximately 730,000 distinct CDR3 sequences, with 53% found just once. The sequencing input was blood. The receptors were sampled from an elderly man in good health.

V usage is TRBV4-1 and J usage is TRBJ2-5; 13 bases agree with TRBD2. Germline V lookup: CDR1 MGHRA, CDR2 YSYEKL. The junction had 4 bases not matched to a gene; V was cut back by 2 bases and J by 4 bases. The CDR3 is made up of 16 amino acids. The CDR3 region is CASSQTGLAGPETQYF. The CDR3 DNA reads TGCGCCAGCAGCCAAACGGGACTAGCGGGACCAGAGACCCAGTACTTC.

At least ten counts were recorded for this clonotype. V is TRBV27 and J is TRBJ2-7; D possibly matches TRBD1 or TRBD2 (5 bases each). The V gene's germline CDR1 is MNHEY and CDR2 SMNVEV (reference sequence). Trimming stripped 1 base from V and 5 bases from J, with 12 bases between. The CDR3 totals 14 residues. The CDR3 spells CASSLFGGDDEQYF. CDR3 coding DNA: TGTGCCAGCAGTTTATTTGGTGGGGACGACGAGCAGTACTTC.

The V and J genes are TRBV6-1 and TRBJ2-3, with a weak D call TRBD2 (5 bases). Germline-derived CDR1 and CDR2 are MNHNS and SASEGT. The V end was cut by 4 bases, the J end by 0 bases, with 14 bases between. The CDR3 extends over 16 amino acids. The CDR3 region is CASSGHLATSTDTQYF. The CDR3 DNA is TGTGCCAGCAGTGGCCATCTAGCCACTAGCACAGATACGCAGTATTTT.

This clonotype was detected a few times. The genes are TRBV20-1 and TRBJ2-3, with no clear D. The ends were cut back, 1 base at V and 0 bases at J, with 8 bases in the middle. Germline assignment: CDR1 DFQATT and CDR2 SNEGSKA (reference sequence). This CDR3 spans 14 amino acids. The CDR3 DNA follows: TGCAGTGCTAGAGTGGGGTCTAGCACAGATACGCAGTATTTT. Residues: CSARVGSSTDTQYF.

The DNA for the CDR3 is TGTGCCATCAATACAGGGCTCTACGAGCAGTACTTC. This sequence encodes CAINTGLYEQYF. The V gene is TRBV10-3, the J gene TRBJ2-7, with D possibly TRBD1 on 6 matching bases. This CDR3 has 12 amino acids. The V gene lost 7 bases and the J gene lost 3 bases, with 10 bases spanning the gap. Germline assignment: CDR1 ENHRY and CDR2 SYGVKD.

J is TRBJ1-4 and V is TRBV20-1; D is unclear. In germline, CDR1 is DFQATT, CDR2 SNEGSKA (reference sequence). The CDR3 contains 14 residues. CDR3 nucleotides: TGCAATGCCCATCATAGGGAGGGTCATGAAAAACTGTTTTTT. This translates into CNAHHREGHEKLFF.

This clonotype was recorded a few times. The V call is TRBV29-1, the J call TRBJ2-7; 8 nucleotides line up with TRBD1. The CDR3 is made up of 13 amino acids. Per the germline V gene, CDR1 is SQVTM and CDR2 is ANQGSEA. The CDR3 DNA is TGCAACGTGAGGACAGGGCGTCCGGTCGAGCAGTACTTC. It encodes CNVRTGRPVEQYF.

As for this clonotype: Relative to the germline gene, one junction end is altered; a read error may explain this. The gene calls are TRBV7-2 and TRBJ2-3; D remains ambiguous. This CDR3 contains 15 residues. CDR1 and CDR2 (germline): SGHTA, FQGNSA. CDR3 region: CAGSALGYTDRTQYF. Here the CDR3 DNA reads TGTGCCGGCAGTGCCTTGGGATATACCGATAGGACGCAGTATTTT.

The rearrangement joins TRBV20-1 to TRBJ1-5, with TRBD1 identical over 9 bases. Germline V gives CDR1 DFQATT, CDR2 SNEGSKA (reference sequence). The V segment lost 5 bases and the J segment 4 bases; nucleotides outside the gene matches: 9. This CDR3 is 15 amino acids long. The CDR3 nucleotides read TGCAGTGCTTACGACAGGGGGTCGCGGAATCAGCCCCAGCATTTT. It is translated as CSAYDRGSRNQPQHF.

The genes are TRBV6-5 and TRBJ2-4, with D possibly matching TRBD2 (6 bases). V was pared by 0 bases and J by 13 bases, with 19 bases between. Germline CDR1 MNHEY, CDR2 SVGAGI. CDR3 length: 15 amino acids. In nucleotides, the CDR3 is TGTGCCAGCAGTTACTCGGGAGGCAGGGCGGTCAGGCAGTACTTC. This translates into CASSYSGGRAVRQYF.